The 21 T cell receptor beta chains presented below share a single source sample, sequenced in a study of shared clonotypes between healthy human individuals (dated by TCRdb to the early 2020s). The library was built by means of the immunoSEQ multiplex PCR assay. TCRdb mirrors the immuneACCESS table, restricted to in-frame sequences. Some clones are absent from its copies; in checked studies, under half trace to an unresolved V gene, and the reason for the others is unknown. The sample table records fewer than 2.5 million clones; roughly 93% of these occur just once. The ten largest clonotypes hold approximately 0.36% of the sample. The sequenced material came from naive CD4+ T cells from PBMCs. The label giving this sample's cell subset or site can be read as: CD45RA+ positively selected. Every receptor here comes from a man younger than 35 in good health. Some clones in this sample may be carry-over from other donors' samples.

V and J are TRBV9 and TRBJ2-7; D gene unclear. Germline assignment: CDR1 SGDLS and CDR2 YYNGEE. CDR3 length equals 14 residues. Trimming cost V 3 bases and J 4 bases, with 14 bases left between them. CDR3 in DNA: TGTGCCAGCAGCGCCCAGAGGACGGGTTACGAGCAGTACTTC. Residues: CASSAQRTGYEQYF.

Written as DNA, the CDR3 is TGTGCCAGCAGCTCAGGGGGCAGGGAACTGTTTTTT. It codes for CASSSGGRELFF. The J gene is TRBJ1-4, the V gene TRBV28, with 8 bases fitting TRBD1. Trimming at V came to 6 bases and at J to 12 bases, leaving 6 bases not matched to a gene. The germline V gene encodes CDR1 MDHEN and CDR2 SYDVKM. This CDR3 comprises 12 residues.

The gene calls are TRBV7-9 and TRBJ1-1; TRBD1 matches at 8 bases. V gave up 5 bases and J gave up 4 bases; unmatched junction bases: 9. Germline CDR1 SEHNR, CDR2 FQNEAQ (reference sequence). This CDR3 has 15 residues. CDR3 protein: CASSAPGTGPTEAFF. The CDR3 DNA reads TGTGCCAGCAGCGCCCCCGGGACAGGACCCACTGAAGCTTTCTTT.

The J gene is TRBJ2-2, the V gene TRBV7-3; possible D gene TRBD1, 5 bases. Trimming took off 5 bases at V and 1 base at J, with 17 bases between the two ends. Germline CDR1 SGHTA, CDR2 FQGTGA. The CDR3 is made up of 17 amino acids. The CDR3 bases are TGTGCCAGCAGCCTAAGAGTCGGACACCTGAACACCGGGGAGCTGTTTTTT. It translates to CASSLRVGHLNTGELFF.

This clone has more than one count but fewer than ten. This rearrangement joins TRBV4-2 to TRBJ1-1; tentatively, D is TRBD1 (5 bases). This CDR3 is built from 15 residues. Trimming pared 3 bases from V and 1 base from J, leaving 12 bases between. Germline CDR1 reads LGHNA; CDR2 reads YNFKEQ. The CDR3 loop reads CASSQPQAKNTEAFF. In DNA form, the CDR3 reads TGTGCCAGCAGCCAGCCACAGGCAAAGAACACTGAAGCTTTCTTT.

Comment on this clone: Other DNA sequences within the sample encode an identical CDR3. The gene calls are TRBV28 and TRBJ1-4; no firm D call. Germline CDR1 and CDR2: MDHEN and SYDVKM. Deletions cut 3 bases from V and 0 bases from J, with 8 bases between. This CDR3 is built from 15 residues. The CDR3 is CASSFRVATNEKLFF. CDR3 sequence (DNA): TGTGCCAGCAGTTTCCGGGTTGCAACTAATGAAAAACTGTTTTTT.

The rearrangement joins TRBV28 to TRBJ2-7; TRBD2 is a possible D gene (5 bases). Trimming took off 3 bases at V and 2 bases at J, with 17 bases between the two ends. The CDR3 loop spans 16 amino acids. Germline V lookup: CDR1 MDHEN, CDR2 SYDVKM. The CDR3 bases are TGTGCCAGCAGTTTGAGACGGGGATTGGGAGCCTACGAGCAGTACTTC. Its protein is CASSLRRGLGAYEQYF.

The V and J genes are TRBV7-6 and TRBJ1-4; D ambiguous. Per the germline V gene, CDR1 is SGHVS and CDR2 is FNYEAQ. Between the trimmed V and J ends, which lost 1 base and 2 bases, there was a span of 5 bases. CDR3 length: 14 residues. The CDR3 DNA sequence: TGTGCCAGCAGCTTAGGTCCCACTAATGAAAAACTGTTTTTT. This translates into CASSLGPTNEKLFF.

The CDR3 here is CASRRDSNPNYGYTF. As DNA, the CDR3 is TGTGCCAGCAGGCGTGACAGCAACCCTAACTATGGCTACACCTTC. The chain combines TRBV28 with TRBJ1-2; D perhaps matches TRBD1 (5 bases). In germline, CDR1 is MDHEN, CDR2 SYDVKM. This CDR3 spans 15 amino acids. The ends were cut back, 6 bases at V and 0 bases at J, with 14 bases in the middle.

The chain combines TRBV5-4 with TRBJ1-6; D is possibly TRBD1 (6 bases). This CDR3 has 13 residues. In germline, CDR1 is SGHNT, CDR2 YYREEE (reference sequence). V shed 3 bases and J shed 7 bases, with 8 bases lying between them. The CDR3 bases are TGTGCCAGCAGCTCCGACAGGAATTCACCCCTCCACTTT. This codes for CASSSDRNSPLHF.

The J gene is TRBJ2-3, the V gene TRBV2, with no clear D. The germline CDR1 and CDR2 sequences are SNHLY and FYNNEI. V lost 10 bases to trimming and J lost 4 bases, with 18 bases between them. The CDR3 sequence is 14 residues long. The CDR3 loop reads CATYNPPRPDTQYF. The CDR3 nucleotides read TGTGCCACCTATAACCCCCCCCGACCAGATACGCAGTATTTT.

The gene calls are TRBV9 and TRBJ2-3, with D possibly matching TRBD1 (6 bases). CDR1 and CDR2 from the germline V gene are SGDLS and YYNGEE. The CDR3 consists of 16 residues. The V end lost 4 bases, the J end lost 2 bases, and 17 bases lay between the germline ends. The CDR3 sequence is CASSRGQQGFTDTQYF. DNA of the CDR3: TGTGCCAGCAGCCGGGGTCAGCAGGGGTTCACAGATACGCAGTATTTT. Full variable domain (missing parts from reference TRBV9 and TRBJ2-3): DSGVTQTPKHLITATGQRVTLRCSPRSGDLSVYWYQQSLDQGLQFLIQYYNGEERAKGNILERFSAQQFPDLHSELNLSSLELGDSALYFCASSRGQQGFTDTQYFGPGTRLTVL.

The chain couples TRBV6-4 to TRBJ2-2, with D possibly being TRBD1 (5 bases). V shed 7 bases and J shed 4 bases, with 13 bases lying between them. CDR3 size: 14 residues. Germline V gene data show CDR1 as MRHNA and CDR2 as SNTAGT. The CDR3 region has the DNA TGTGCCAGCAATTCACGCAGGGTCACCGGGGAGCTGTTTTTT. Amino acids: CASNSRRVTGELFF.

As regards this clone: Other nucleotide sequences from this sample produce the same CDR3. This CDR3 reads CASSLDYTGELFF. In DNA, the CDR3 is TGCGCCAGCAGCTTGGATTACACCGGGGAGCTGTTTTTT. The chain has TRBV5-1 and TRBJ2-2; D not certain. V lost 0 bases and J 3 bases, leaving 3 bases between the germline ends. Germline V gives CDR1 SGHRS, CDR2 YFSETQ. The CDR3 contains 13 residues.

The V call is TRBV5-1, the J call TRBJ1-5, with D uncertain. V gave up 5 bases and J gave up 1 base, with 13 bases separating them. The CDR3 sequence is 15 residues long. The germline gives CDR1 SGHRS, CDR2 YFSETQ. The chain's CDR3 is CASRESPASNQPQHF. DNA for the CDR3: TGCGCCAGCAGGGAGAGCCCGGCAAGCAATCAGCCCCAGCATTTT.

The chain is built from TRBV11-1 and TRBJ1-5, with a tentative D call TRBD1 (5 bases). The V gene lost 11 bases and the J gene lost 3 bases, with 20 bases spanning the gap. Germline values: CDR1 SGHAT, CDR2 FQDESV (reference sequence). This CDR3 has 15 residues. This chain's CDR3 is CARLGEGPINQPQHF. CDR3 nucleotides: TGTGCCCGCCTGGGGGAGGGACCGATCAATCAGCCCCAGCATTTT.

This chain joins TRBV4-2 and TRBJ2-3; 7 bases fit TRBD2. Germline CDR1 LGHNA, CDR2 YNFKEQ. CDR3 length: 15 residues. V lost 1 base, J lost 6 bases, and 7 bases stayed unmatched. CDR3 protein: CASSQGGLVPDTQYF. DNA for the CDR3: TGTGCCAGCAGCCAAGGTGGACTAGTTCCCGATACGCAGTATTTT.

As concerns this clone: This CDR3 is also generated by other DNA sequences in the sample. V and J are TRBV12-5 and TRBJ2-5; no firm D call. This CDR3 is built from 11 residues. Per germline, CDR1 LGHNT and CDR2 FRNRAP. V was trimmed by 4 bases and J by 2 bases, leaving 2 bases between them. CDR3 residues: CASGSQETQYF. Here the CDR3 DNA reads TGTGCTAGTGGTTCTCAAGAGACCCAGTACTTC.

This rearrangement joins TRBV7-6 to TRBJ1-1, with a possible D match to TRBD1 (5 bases). Germline values: CDR1 SGHVS, CDR2 FNYEAQ. CDR3 size: 17 residues. Trimming removed 2 bases from V and 2 bases from J, with 18 bases in between. CDR3 nucleotides: TGTGCCAGCAGCTTAAATCTGGGAACAGGATTTAACACTGAAGCTTTCTTT. Translated: CASSLNLGTGFNTEAFF. The variable domain in full, completed from reference TRBV7-6 and TRBJ1-1, reads GAGVSQSPRYKVTKRGQDVALRCDPISGHVSLYWYRQALGQGPEFLTYFNYEAQQDKSGLPNDRFSAERPEGSISTLTIQRTEQRDSAMYRCASSLNLGTGFNTEAFFGQGTRLTVV.

Points on this clone: Additional DNA sequences in this sample encode the identical CDR3. The rearrangement uses TRBV5-4 and TRBJ1-2; TRBD1 is a possible D gene (5 bases). CDR1 is SGHNT and CDR2 is YYREEE in the germline V gene (reference sequence). Trimming cost V 5 bases and J 5 bases, with 13 bases left between them. The CDR3 totals 13 residues. CDR3 residues: CASSSDSLYGYTF. CDR3 coding DNA: TGTGCCAGCAGTTCCGACAGTCTATATGGCTACACCTTC.

The chain has TRBV28 and TRBJ2-7; 8 nucleotides match TRBD1. The CDR3 extends over 15 amino acids. Looked up from germline, CDR1 is MDHEN and CDR2 is SYDVKM. V shed 7 bases and J 4 bases; nucleotides not matched to a gene: 12. The CDR3 here is CASNPAGQGWYEQYF. As DNA, the CDR3 is TGTGCCAGCAACCCTGCCGGACAGGGATGGTACGAGCAGTACTTC.